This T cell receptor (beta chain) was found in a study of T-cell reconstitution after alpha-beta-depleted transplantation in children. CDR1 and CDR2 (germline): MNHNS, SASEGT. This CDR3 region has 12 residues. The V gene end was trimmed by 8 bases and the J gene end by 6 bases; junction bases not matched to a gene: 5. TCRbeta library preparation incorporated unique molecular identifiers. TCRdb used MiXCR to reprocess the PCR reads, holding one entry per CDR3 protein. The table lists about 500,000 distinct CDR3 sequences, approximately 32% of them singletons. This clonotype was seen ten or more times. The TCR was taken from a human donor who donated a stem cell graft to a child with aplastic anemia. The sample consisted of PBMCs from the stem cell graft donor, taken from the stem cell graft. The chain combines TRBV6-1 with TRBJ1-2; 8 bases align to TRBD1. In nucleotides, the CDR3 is TGTGCCAGCTGGGAGACAGGGGATGGCTACACCTTC. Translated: CASWETGDGYTF.